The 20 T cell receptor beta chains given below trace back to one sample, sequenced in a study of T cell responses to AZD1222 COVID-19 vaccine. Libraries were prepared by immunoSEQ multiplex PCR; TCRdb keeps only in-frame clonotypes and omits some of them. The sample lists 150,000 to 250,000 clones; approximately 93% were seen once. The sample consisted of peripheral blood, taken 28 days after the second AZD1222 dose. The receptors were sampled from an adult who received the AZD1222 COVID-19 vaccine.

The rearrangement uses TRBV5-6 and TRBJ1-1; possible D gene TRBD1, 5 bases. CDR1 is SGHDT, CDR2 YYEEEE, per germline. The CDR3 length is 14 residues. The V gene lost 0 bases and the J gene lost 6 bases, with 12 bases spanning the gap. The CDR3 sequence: CASSLGAGTAEAFF. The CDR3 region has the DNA TGTGCCAGCAGCTTGGGGGCGGGGACGGCTGAAGCTTTCTTT. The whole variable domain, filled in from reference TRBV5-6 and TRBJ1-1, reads DAGVTQSPTHLIKTRGQQVTLRCSPKSGHDTVSWYQQALGQGPQFIFQYYEEEERQRGNFPDRFSGHQFPNYSSELNVNALLLGDSALYLCASSLGAGTAEAFFGQGTRLTVV.

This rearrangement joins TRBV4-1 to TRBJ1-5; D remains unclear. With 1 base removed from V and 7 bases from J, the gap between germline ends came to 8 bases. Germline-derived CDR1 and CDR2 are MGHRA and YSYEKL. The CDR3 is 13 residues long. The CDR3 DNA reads TGCGCCAGCAGCCAAGTCCTCGGACAGCCCCAGCATTTT. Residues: CASSQVLGQPQHF.

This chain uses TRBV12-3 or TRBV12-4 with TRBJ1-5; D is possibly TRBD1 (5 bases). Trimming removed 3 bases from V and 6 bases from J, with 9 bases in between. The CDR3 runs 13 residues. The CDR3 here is CASSFEGSQPQHF. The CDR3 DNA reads TGTGCCAGCAGTTTTGAGGGGAGTCAGCCCCAGCATTTT.

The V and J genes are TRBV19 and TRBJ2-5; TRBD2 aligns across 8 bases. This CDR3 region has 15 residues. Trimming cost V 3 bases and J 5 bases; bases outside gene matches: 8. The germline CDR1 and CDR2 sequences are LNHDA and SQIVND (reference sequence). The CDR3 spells CASSISGLARETQYF. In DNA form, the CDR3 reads TGTGCCAGTAGTATCTCCGGACTAGCTCGGGAGACCCAGTACTTC.

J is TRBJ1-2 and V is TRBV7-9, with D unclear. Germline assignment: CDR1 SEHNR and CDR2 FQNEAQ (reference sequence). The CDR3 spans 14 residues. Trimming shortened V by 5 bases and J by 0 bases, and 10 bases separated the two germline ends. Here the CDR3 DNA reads TGTGCCAGCAGCCCACCTAACGCTAACTATGGCTACACCTTC. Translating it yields CASSPPNANYGYTF. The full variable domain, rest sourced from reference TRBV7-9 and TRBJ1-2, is DTGVSQNPRHKITKRGQNVTFRCDPISEHNRLYWYRQTLGQGPEFLTYFQNEAQLEKSRLLSDRFSAERPKGSFSTLEIQRTEQGDSAMYLCASSPPNANYGYTFGSGTRLTVV.

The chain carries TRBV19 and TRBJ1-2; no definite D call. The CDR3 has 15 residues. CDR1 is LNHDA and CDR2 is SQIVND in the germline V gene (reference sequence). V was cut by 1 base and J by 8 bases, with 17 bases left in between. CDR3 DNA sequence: TGTGCCAGTAGTATAGCCCGATCAGCGGGCCAGGGCTACACCTTC. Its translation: CASSIARSAGQGYTF.

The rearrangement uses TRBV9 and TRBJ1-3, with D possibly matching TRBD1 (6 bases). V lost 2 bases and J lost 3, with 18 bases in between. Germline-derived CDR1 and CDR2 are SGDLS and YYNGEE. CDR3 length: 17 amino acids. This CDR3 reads CASSVDSGVFGGNTIYF. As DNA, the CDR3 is TGTGCCAGCAGCGTCGATTCAGGGGTTTTTGGTGGAAACACCATATATTTT.

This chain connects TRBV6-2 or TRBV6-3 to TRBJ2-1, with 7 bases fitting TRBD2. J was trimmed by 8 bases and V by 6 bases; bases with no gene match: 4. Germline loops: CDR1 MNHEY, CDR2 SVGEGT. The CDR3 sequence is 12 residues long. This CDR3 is CASSIRGDEQFF. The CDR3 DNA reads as TGTGCCAGCAGCATACGGGGGGATGAGCAGTTCTTC.

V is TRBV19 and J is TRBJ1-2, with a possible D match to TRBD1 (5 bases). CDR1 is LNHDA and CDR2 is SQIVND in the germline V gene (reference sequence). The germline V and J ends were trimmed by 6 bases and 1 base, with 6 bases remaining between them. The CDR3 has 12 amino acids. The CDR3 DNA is TGTGCCAGTAGGGGGGGTAACTATGGCTACACCTTC. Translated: CASRGGNYGYTF.

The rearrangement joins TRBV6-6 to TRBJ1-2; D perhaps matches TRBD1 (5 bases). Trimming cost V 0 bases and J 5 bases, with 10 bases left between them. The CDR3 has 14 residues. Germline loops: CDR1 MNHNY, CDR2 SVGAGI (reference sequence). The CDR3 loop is CASSYSTVLYGYTF. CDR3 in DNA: TGTGCCAGCAGTTACTCGACAGTTTTATATGGCTACACCTTC.

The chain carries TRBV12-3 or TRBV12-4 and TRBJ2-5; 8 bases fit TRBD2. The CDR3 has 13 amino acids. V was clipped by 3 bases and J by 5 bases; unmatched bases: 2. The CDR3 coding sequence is TGTGCCAGCAGTTTTAAGCGGGGGGAGACCCAGTACTTC. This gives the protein CASSFKRGETQYF.

The CDR3 reads CASSFAGLETQYF. CDR3 coding DNA: TGTGCCAGCAGTTTCGCAGGGTTGGAGACCCAGTACTTC. The chain combines TRBV12-3 or TRBV12-4 with TRBJ2-5, with D tentatively TRBD1 (5 bases). The CDR3 has 13 amino acids. V was shortened by 3 bases and J by 5 bases, with 10 bases between the two germline ends.

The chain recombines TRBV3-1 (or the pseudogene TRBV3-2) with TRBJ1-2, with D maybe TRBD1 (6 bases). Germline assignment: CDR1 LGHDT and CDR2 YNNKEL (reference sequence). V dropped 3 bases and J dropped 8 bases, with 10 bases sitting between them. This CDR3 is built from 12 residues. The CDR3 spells CASSQGAAGYTF. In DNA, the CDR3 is TGTGCCAGCAGCCAGGGGGCCGCAGGCTACACCTTC.

This CDR3 is CASGGTGAYEQYF. The CDR3, as DNA: TGTGCCAGCGGAGGGACAGGGGCCTACGAGCAGTACTTC. The genes are TRBV2 and TRBJ2-7; TRBD1 aligns across 10 bases. CDR3 size: 13 residues. The germline V gene encodes CDR1 SNHLY and CDR2 FYNNEI. V lost 8 bases and J lost 2; bases outside the gene matches: 3.

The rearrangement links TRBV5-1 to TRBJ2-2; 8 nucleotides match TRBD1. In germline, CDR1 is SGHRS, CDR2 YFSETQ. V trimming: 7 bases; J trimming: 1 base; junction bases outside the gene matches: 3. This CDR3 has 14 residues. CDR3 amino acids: CASLDRVNTGELFF. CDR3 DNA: TGCGCCAGCCTGGACAGGGTGAACACCGGGGAGCTGTTTTTT.

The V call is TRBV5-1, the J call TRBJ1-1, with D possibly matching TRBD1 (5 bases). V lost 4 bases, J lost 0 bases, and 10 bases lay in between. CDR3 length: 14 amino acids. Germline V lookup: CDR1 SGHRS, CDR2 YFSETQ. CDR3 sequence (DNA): TGCGCCAGCAGCGAGGGGTTTATGAACACTGAAGCTTTCTTT. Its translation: CASSEGFMNTEAFF.

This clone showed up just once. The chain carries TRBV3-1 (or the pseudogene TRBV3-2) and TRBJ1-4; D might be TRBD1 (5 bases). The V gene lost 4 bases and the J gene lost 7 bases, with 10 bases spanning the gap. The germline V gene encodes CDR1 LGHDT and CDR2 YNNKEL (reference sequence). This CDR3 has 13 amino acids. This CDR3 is CASSREGIEKLFF. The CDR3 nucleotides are TGTGCCAGCAGCCGGGAGGGGATTGAAAAACTGTTTTTT.

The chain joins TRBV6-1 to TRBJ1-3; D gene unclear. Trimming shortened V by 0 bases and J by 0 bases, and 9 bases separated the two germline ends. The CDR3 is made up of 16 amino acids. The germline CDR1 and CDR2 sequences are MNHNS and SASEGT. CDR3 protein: CASSEATAYSGNTIYF. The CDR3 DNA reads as TGTGCCAGCAGTGAAGCGACGGCATACTCTGGAAACACCATATATTTT.

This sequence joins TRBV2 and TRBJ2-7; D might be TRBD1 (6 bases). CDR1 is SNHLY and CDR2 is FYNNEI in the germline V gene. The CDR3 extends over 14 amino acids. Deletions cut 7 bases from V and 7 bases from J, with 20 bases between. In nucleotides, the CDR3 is TGTGCCAGCAACCTAGATCAGGGGATGGGGGAGCAGTACTTC. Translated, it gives CASNLDQGMGEQYF.

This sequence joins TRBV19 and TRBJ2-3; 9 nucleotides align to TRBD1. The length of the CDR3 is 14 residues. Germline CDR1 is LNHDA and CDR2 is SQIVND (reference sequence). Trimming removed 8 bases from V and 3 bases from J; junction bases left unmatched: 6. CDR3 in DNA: TGTGCCAGTGCCGGGGACAGGGCTACAGATACGCAGTATTTT. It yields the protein CASAGDRATDTQYF.